This record looks at one TCR beta chain sequence and its context. With 60 Vbeta and 13 Jbeta primers, the PCR was carried out. The data were produced by immunoSEQ multiplex PCR, yet TCRdb's version contains in-frame clones alone and is incomplete. The sample yields 210,000 or so clones, roughly 84% seen once. The sample is drawn from a study of cytomegalovirus exposure and HLA in healthy donors. The CDR3 is made up of 14 amino acids. The germline gives CDR1 MNHEY, CDR2 SVGAGI. Deletions cut 4 bases from V and 0 bases from J, with 10 bases between. The chain links TRBV6-5 to TRBJ2-7; D is uncertain. This TCR came from a boy younger than 10 in good health and CMV-seronegative. Sequenced material: PBMCs. CDR3 amino acids: CASSSTLSSYEQYF. CDR3 coding DNA: TGTGCCAGCAGTTCAACCCTGAGCTCCTACGAGCAGTACTTC.